This T cell receptor beta chain was recovered during a study of CD8 T cells in Susac syndrome (dated by TCRdb to between 2018 and 2021). Broadly, across the study: Of the Susac syndrome patients who were sequenced, eight were in clinical remission while six had clinically active disease. Susac syndrome patients were therapy-naive, on corticosteroids (some also receiving IVIg), or on IVIg alone at blood withdrawal. Repertoire sequencing was used to test whether CD8+ T cell activation and differentiation in Susac syndrome was antigen driven. The clonality of the CD8+ T cell repertoire was compared across about a dozen healthy donors, around 14 Susac syndrome patients and under 18 multiple sclerosis patients. Findings and caveats that apply to the study as a whole: Roughly 15 and five Susac-specific public clones were found in the total CD8+ and CD8+ TEMRA repertoires, respectively. Susac syndrome CD8+ repertoires showed clonal expansion, highest in CD8+ TEMRA cells and greater in clinically active than remitting patients. The study acknowledged that relatively few individuals were included in the TCR sequencing and HLA analysis.

RNA was extracted using the RNeasy kit, and about 0.45 to 1 ug of the RNA was reverse transcribed with random hexamers. TCR beta CDR3 regions were amplified with the immunoSEQ multiplex PCR assay covering 54 Vbeta and 13 Jbeta segments. PCR amplification bias was corrected by using a synthetic template baseline for primer optimization and computational correction. Regarding the original processing steps: Reads were annotated to V, D and J genes per IMGT and analyzed with immunoSEQ Analyzer, keeping only productive sequences. Clonality was calculated as one minus the Shannon entropy normalized by log2 of the number of productive unique sequences. For each patient and control, public and private clones were evaluated within the 100 most prevalent clones. Clones were defined as Susac-specific if absent from the healthy and MS cohorts, from 1052 published viral clones and from other ImmuneACCESS disease sequences. The public reads were reanalyzed by TCRdb: fastp trimming at Q25, MiXCR alignment, in-frame beta chains only. Every entry covers one CDR3 protein and lists the most common genes and DNA from its rows. The V and J calls come from TCRdb's annotation, not from the publication. The sample data list approximately 80,000 distinct CDR3 sequences, and approximately 93% of these were observed just once. Roughly 0.5% of the sample rests with the top ten.

The count of this clonotype is one. The antigen this receptor binds is unknown. One base away there is no much larger clone; base qualities are not given. A solitary read yields weak support. From the cysteine up to the phenylalanine, the CDR3 has a length of 16 residues. Only the CDR3 DNA stays, 48 bases, in frame from base 1. Compared with germline, V lacks 0 bases and J lacks 2 bases; bases without a gene match: 2. The germline V gene encodes CDR1 LGHDT and CDR2 YNNKEL (reference sequence). Peripheral blood CD8+ and CD4+ T cells from healthy donors, Susac syndrome patients and multiple sclerosis patients were profiled by high-throughput TCR beta sequencing. Susac syndrome patients met recently defined diagnostic criteria for definite or probable disease. CD8+ TEMRA cells were enriched by FACS, while bulk CD8+ and CD4+ T cells were purified by magnetic negative isolation. Blood was collected in EDTA tubes and processed within 24 hours, with PBMCs isolated through density gradient centrifugation. PBMCs intended for TCR sequencing were cryopreserved in liquid nitrogen and were subsequently thawed in a 37 degrees C water bath. A purity of at least 90% was achieved for sorted or isolated CD4+, CD8+ and CD8+ TEMRA cells.

Sequenced sample: CD8+ T cells from PBMCs. The receptor was isolated from a human donor with Susac syndrome. This sequence uses TRBV3-1 and TRBJ2-1, and 9 junction bases match TRBD2. The nucleotide sequence is given as TGTGCCAGCAGCCAAGAAAGCGGGGGGCCCTACAATGAGCAGTTCTTC. Its protein is CASSQESGGPYNEQFF.